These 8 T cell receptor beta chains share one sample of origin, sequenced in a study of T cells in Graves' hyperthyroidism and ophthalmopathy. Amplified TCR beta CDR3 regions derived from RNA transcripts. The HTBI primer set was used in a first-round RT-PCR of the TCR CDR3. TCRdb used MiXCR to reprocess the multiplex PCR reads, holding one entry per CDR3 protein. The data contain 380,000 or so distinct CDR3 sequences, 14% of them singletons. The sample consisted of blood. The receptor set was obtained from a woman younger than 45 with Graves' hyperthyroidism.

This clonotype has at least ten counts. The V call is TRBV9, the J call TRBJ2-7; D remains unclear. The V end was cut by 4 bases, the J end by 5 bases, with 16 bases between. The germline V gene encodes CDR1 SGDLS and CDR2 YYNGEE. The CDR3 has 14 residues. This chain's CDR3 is CASSRTSDPDEQYF. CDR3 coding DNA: TGTGCCAGCAGCCGGACCAGCGACCCAGACGAGCAGTACTTC. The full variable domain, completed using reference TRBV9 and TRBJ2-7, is DSGVTQTPKHLITATGQRVTLRCSPRSGDLSVYWYQQSLDQGLQFLIQYYNGEERAKGNILERFSAQQFPDLHSELNLSSLELGDSALYFCASSRTSDPDEQYFGPGTRLTVT.

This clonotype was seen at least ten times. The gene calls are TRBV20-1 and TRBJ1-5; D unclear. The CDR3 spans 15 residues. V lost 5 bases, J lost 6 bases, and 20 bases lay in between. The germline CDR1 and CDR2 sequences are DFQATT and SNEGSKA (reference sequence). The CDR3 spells CSAGLEFRPGQPQHF. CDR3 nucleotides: TGCAGTGCTGGCCTGGAATTTAGGCCCGGTCAGCCCCAGCATTTT.

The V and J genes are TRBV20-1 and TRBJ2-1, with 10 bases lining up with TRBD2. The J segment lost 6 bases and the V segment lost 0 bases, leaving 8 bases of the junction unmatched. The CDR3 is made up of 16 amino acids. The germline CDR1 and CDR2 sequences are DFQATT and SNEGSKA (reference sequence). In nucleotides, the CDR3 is TGCAGTGCTAGAGATCCAGGAGCGGGAGGGGGCAATGAGCAGTTCTTC. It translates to CSARDPGAGGGNEQFF.

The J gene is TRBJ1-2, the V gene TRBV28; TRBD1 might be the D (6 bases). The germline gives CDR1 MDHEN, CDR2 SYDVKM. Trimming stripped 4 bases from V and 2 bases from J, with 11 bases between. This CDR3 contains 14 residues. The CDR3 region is CASSSGGQNYGYTF. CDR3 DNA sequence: TGTGCCAGCAGTTCTGGGGGACAAAACTATGGCTACACCTTC.

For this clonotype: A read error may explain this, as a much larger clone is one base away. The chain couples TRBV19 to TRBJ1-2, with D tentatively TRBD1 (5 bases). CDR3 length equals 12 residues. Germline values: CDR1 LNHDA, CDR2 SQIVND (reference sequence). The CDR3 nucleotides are TGTGCCAGTGATAACAGGAACTATGGCTACGCCTTC. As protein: CASDNRNYGYAF.

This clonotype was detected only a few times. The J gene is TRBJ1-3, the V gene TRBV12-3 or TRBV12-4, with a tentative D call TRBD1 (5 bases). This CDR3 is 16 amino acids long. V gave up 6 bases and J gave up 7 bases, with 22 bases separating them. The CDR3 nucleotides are TGTGCCAGCAGATTTACCCCGTCGGGGGGTCGGAACACCATATATTTT. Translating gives CASRFTPSGGRNTIYF.

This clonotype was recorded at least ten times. For the CDR3, the DNA is TGTGCCAGCAGTCCTGAACAGGGGGCCTACAATGAGCAGTTCTTC. The encoded protein is CASSPEQGAYNEQFF. V usage is TRBV28 and J usage is TRBJ2-1, with 8 bases matching TRBD1. Germline CDR1 MDHEN, CDR2 SYDVKM. J lost 2 bases, V lost 5 bases, and 5 bases had no gene match. The CDR3 loop spans 15 amino acids.

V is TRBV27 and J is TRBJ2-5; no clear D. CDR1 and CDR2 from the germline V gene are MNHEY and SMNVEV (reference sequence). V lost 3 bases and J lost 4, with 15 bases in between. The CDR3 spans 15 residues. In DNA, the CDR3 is TGTGCCAGCAGTTTTCGGGCCAGTCCGGGAGAGACCCAGTACTTC. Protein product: CASSFRASPGETQYF.